Below are 12 T cell receptor beta chains sequenced from a single sample in a study of T cell repertoires and HLA-DP antigens. The assay was immunoSEQ multiplex PCR, and TCRdb's table has in-frame clones only and misses some. The sample has about 73,000 clones, about four fifths seen once. These receptors lack a known antigen. The material sequenced was CD4+ T cells from PBMCs. The receptor set was obtained from a man aged 60-69 years in good health and CMV-seronegative.

There are a few counts of this clone. The chain uses TRBV4-3 and TRBJ2-3, with 9 bases fitting TRBD2. Germline V gene sequence: CDR1 LGHNA, CDR2 YSLEER. Germline trimming cut 0 bases from V and 0 bases from J; bases unmatched to any gene: 4. The CDR3 contains 17 residues. In nucleotides, the CDR3 is TGCGCCAGCAGCCAAGATGGGCTAGCGGGGAGCACAGATACGCAGTATTTT. As protein: CASSQDGLAGSTDTQYF.

J is TRBJ2-1 and V is TRBV5-1; D possibly corresponds to TRBD1 (6 bases). The ends were cut back, 0 bases at V and 3 bases at J, with 13 bases in the middle. From germline, CDR1 is SGHRS and CDR2 YFSETQ. This CDR3 is built from 16 residues. In nucleotides, the CDR3 is TGCGCCAGCAGCTTGGAGTCTGGGGGCGGCTACAATGAGCAGTTCTTC. Its translation: CASSLESGGGYNEQFF.

The chain links TRBV11-3 to TRBJ1-6; weak D call: TRBD1 (6 bases). The V end was cut by 6 bases, the J end by 7 bases, with 13 bases between. The germline V gene encodes CDR1 SGHNT and CDR2 YENEEA. The CDR3 runs 14 residues. The CDR3 protein is CASRAPGQNSPLHF. Written as DNA, the CDR3 is TGTGCCAGCAGGGCCCCGGGACAAAATTCACCCCTCCACTTT.

This chain connects TRBV7-2 to TRBJ2-7; tentatively, D is TRBD2 (6 bases). With 3 bases removed from V and 6 bases from J, the gap between germline ends came to 18 bases. The CDR3 contains 15 residues. Germline V gives CDR1 SGHTA, CDR2 FQGNSA. The CDR3 protein is CASSLTGGRVPEQYF. CDR3 nucleotides: TGTGCCAGCAGCTTGACCGGGGGTCGGGTTCCCGAGCAGTACTTC.

The rearrangement links TRBV9 to TRBJ1-2, with TRBD1 identical over 7 bases. The V gene's germline CDR1 is SGDLS and CDR2 YYNGEE. The CDR3 is made up of 15 amino acids. Losses at the gene ends were 0 bases for V and 8 bases for J; bases not matched to a gene: 10. The CDR3 spells CASSVGTGKVGGYTF. The CDR3 DNA sequence: TGTGCCAGCAGCGTAGGGACAGGAAAAGTCGGGGGCTACACCTTC.

The chain has TRBV9 and TRBJ2-2, with D unresolved. CDR1 is SGDLS, CDR2 YYNGEE, per germline. The CDR3 is made up of 12 amino acids. The V end was cut by 4 bases, the J end by 6 bases, with 7 bases between. CDR3 loop: CASSPSAGELFF. CDR3 nucleotides: TGTGCCAGCAGCCCCTCCGCCGGGGAGCTGTTTTTT.

This chain connects TRBV9 to TRBJ2-5; D is ambiguous. V was trimmed by 4 bases and J by 1 base, leaving 14 bases between them. Germline V gene lookup returns CDR1 SGDLS and CDR2 YYNGEE. This CDR3 region has 15 residues. CDR3 nucleotides: TGTGCCAGCAGCCCGGTCCTGGGTCCCCAAGAGACCCAGTACTTC. As protein: CASSPVLGPQETQYF.

This clone has more than one count but fewer than ten. The sample holds other DNA sequences that translate to the same CDR3. V is TRBV6-5 and J is TRBJ1-2; no definite D call. The V and J ends lost 2 bases and 2 bases respectively, with 3 bases between them. Germline-derived CDR1 and CDR2 are MNHEY and SVGAGI. The CDR3 contains 12 residues. This CDR3 is CASSYRNYGYTF. The DNA for the CDR3 is TGTGCCAGCAGTTACAGGAACTATGGCTACACCTTC.

This chain links TRBV2 with TRBJ1-3, with 7 bases that match TRBD1. V shed 7 bases and J 4 bases; nucleotides not matched to a gene: 1. This CDR3 is 12 amino acids long. Per the germline V gene, CDR1 is SNHLY and CDR2 is FYNNEI. The CDR3 DNA sequence: TGTGCCAGCAAGGGACAGGGAAACACCATATATTTT. This translates into CASKGQGNTIYF.

CDR3 loop: CASSLALAAEQFF. DNA for the CDR3: TGTGCCAGCAGCTTAGCCCTAGCGGCTGAGCAGTTCTTC. The V gene is TRBV7-7, the J gene TRBJ2-1, with TRBD2 matching 7 bases. There are 13 residues in the CDR3. Germline V CDR1 and CDR2: SSHAT, FNYEAQ (reference sequence). V lost 0 bases, J lost 9 bases, and 2 bases stayed unmatched. Complete variable domain (other parts from reference TRBV7-7 and TRBJ2-1): GAGVSQSPRYKVTKRGQDVTLRCDPISSHATLYWYQQALGQGPEFLTYFNYEAQPDKSGLPSDRFSAERPEGSISTLTIQRTEQRDSAMYRCASSLALAAEQFFGPGTRLTVL.

The CDR3 region has the DNA TGTGCCAGCAGTCCCGGGGAGGGACGAAAACTGTTTTTT. It yields the protein CASSPGEGRKLFF. This sequence joins TRBV6-5 and TRBJ1-4, with a weak D call TRBD1 (5 bases). Germline V lookup: CDR1 MNHEY, CDR2 SVGAGI. The V and J ends lost 5 bases and 10 bases respectively, with 14 bases between them. This CDR3 has 13 amino acids.

This clone was detected only once. The genes are TRBV11-2 and TRBJ1-6, with 8 bases matching TRBD1. Per germline, CDR1 SGHAT and CDR2 FQNNGV. J lost 5 bases, V lost 5 bases, and 5 bases had no gene match. The CDR3 extends over 15 amino acids. As DNA, the CDR3 is TGTGCCAGCAGCGAGCGACAGGGGAATAATTCACCCCTCCACTTT. Translated, it gives CASSERQGNNSPLHF.